The next 30 T cell receptor beta chains were all read from a single sample in a study of human T cells and chemical hapten exposure. TCRdb redid the calling of the RACE reads with MiXCR, one entry per CDR3 protein. This table has 140,000 or so distinct CDR3 sequences, 12% appearing once. Noted time point: patch test 2, 6 weeks after DPC sensitization. The treatment is: therapeutic diphenylcyclopropenone sensitization with weekly scalp DPC. The material was whole blood, obtained in connection with sensitization to the hapten diphenylcyclopropenone (DPC). These receptors all come from a woman aged 45-60 years with alopecia areata. Some clones in this sample may be carry-over from other donors' samples.

This clonotype was seen a few times. The rearrangement links TRBV19 to TRBJ2-3, with TRBD1 matching 8 bases. CDR3 length equals 16 residues. V lost 4 bases, J lost 4 bases, and 10 bases stayed unmatched. The germline gives CDR1 LNHDA, CDR2 SQIVND (reference sequence). The CDR3 loop is CASSKPGGAPPDTQYF. The CDR3 bases are TGTGCCAGTAGTAAGCCAGGGGGCGCCCCGCCAGATACGCAGTATTTT.

This clonotype was picked up a small number of times. The J gene is TRBJ2-1, the V gene TRBV5-3; 10 bases align to TRBD2. TRBV5-3 is an ORF for which the function is uncertain. V shed 4 bases, J shed 5 bases, and the junction held 3 bases outside the gene matches. The CDR3 is made up of 14 amino acids. CDR3 sequence reads: CARSEAGGHNEQFF. The DNA of the CDR3 is TGTGCCAGAAGCGAAGCGGGAGGGCACAATGAGCAGTTCTTC.

The rearrangement uses TRBV5-1 and TRBJ2-2; the match to TRBD1 covers 9 bases. The CDR3 consists of 17 residues. Germline values: CDR1 SGHRS, CDR2 YFSETQ. After removal of 0 bases from V and 4 bases from J, the junction contained 7 bases not matched to a gene. The CDR3 region is CASSLGTGTGITGELFF. In DNA, the CDR3 is TGCGCCAGCAGCTTGGGGACCGGGACAGGGATCACCGGGGAGCTGTTTTTT.

This clonotype was seen a few times. V is TRBV5-1 and J is TRBJ2-1; 7 positions match TRBD2. Germline CDR1 SGHRS, CDR2 YFSETQ. CDR3 size: 15 residues. With V trimmed by 1 base and J by 7 bases, 8 bases remained unmatched. The CDR3 DNA reads as TGCGCCAGCAGCTTGATGCGGGAGCTCATGAATGAGCAGTTCTTC. Translation gives CASSLMRELMNEQFF.

This clonotype was counted between two and nine times. The chain links TRBV4-3 to TRBJ2-4; D is perhaps TRBD2 (6 bases). This CDR3 contains 17 residues. Germline CDR1 and CDR2: LGHNA and YSLEER. The V end was cut by 4 bases, the J end by 1 base, with 17 bases between. CDR3 coding DNA: TGCGCCAGCAGCCCGACCCGGGGGAGCTCGGCCAAAAACATTCAGTACTTC. Amino acid sequence: CASSPTRGSSAKNIQYF.

As concerns this clonotype: An end of the junction does not agree with germline; a read error may underlie this. This chain joins TRBV11-2 and TRBJ2-7; TRBD2 matches at 12 bases. The CDR3 spans 14 residues. Germline CDR1 reads SGHAT; CDR2 reads FQNNGV. The CDR3 loop is CASSLRALAGGLEF. In DNA form, the CDR3 reads TGTGCCAGCAGCTTAAGGGCTCTAGCGGGAGGGCTTGAATTC.

This clonotype showed up just once. This chain links TRBV7-3 with TRBJ1-1, with D hard to call. Trimming stripped 2 bases from V and 11 bases from J, with 15 bases between. Germline V gene data show CDR1 as SGHTA and CDR2 as FQGTGA. CDR3 length equals 13 residues. The CDR3 sequence is CASSLEGFSAAFF. CDR3 sequence (DNA): TGTGCCAGCAGCTTAGAGGGTTTCTCTGCGGCTTTCTTT.

CDR3 region: CASRPVAGDPYEQYF. The CDR3 DNA reads TGTGCCAGCCGTCCAGTAGCGGGAGACCCATACGAGCAGTACTTC. J is TRBJ2-7 and V is TRBV28, with TRBD2 matching over 9 bases. The V and J ends lost 8 bases and 4 bases, in that order; junction bases with no gene match: 12. Germline lookup yields CDR1 MDHEN and CDR2 SYDVKM. This CDR3 has 15 amino acids. Combining the CDR3 with reference TRBV28 and TRBJ2-7 gives the whole variable domain DVKVTQSSRYLVKRTGEKVFLECVQDMDHENMFWYRQDPGLGLRLIYFSYDVKMKEKGDIPEGYSVSREKKERFSLILESASTNQTSMYLCASRPVAGDPYEQYFGPGTRLTVT.

This clonotype was counted between two and nine times. The V and J genes are TRBV3-1 and TRBJ2-1; D is possibly TRBD1 (5 bases). Deletions cut 1 base from V and 1 base from J, with 17 bases between. The germline CDR1 and CDR2 sequences are LGHDT and YNNKEL (reference sequence). The CDR3 has 18 residues. The DNA for the CDR3 is TGTGCCAGCAGCCAAGTGAGGTTTTGGGGCGGTTCCTACAATGAGCAGTTCTTC. Translating gives CASSQVRFWGGSYNEQFF.

There are a few counts of this clonotype. The chain couples TRBV28 to TRBJ1-6, with D perhaps matching TRBD1 (5 bases). Deletions cut 3 bases from V and 10 bases from J, with 7 bases between. The germline CDR1 and CDR2 sequences are MDHEN and SYDVKM. The CDR3 spans 12 residues. The CDR3 is CASSFGGSPLHF. The DNA of the CDR3 is TGTGCCAGCAGTTTTGGGGGGTCACCCCTCCACTTT.

This clonotype was counted between two and nine times. CDR3 loop: CAWTKGGNTEAFF. The CDR3 DNA reads as TGTGCCTGGACGAAAGGGGGCAACACTGAAGCTTTCTTT. V is TRBV30 and J is TRBJ1-1; 7 nucleotides match TRBD1. Germline V gene lookup returns CDR1 GTSNPN and CDR2 SVGIG (reference sequence). V shed 4 bases, J shed 2 bases, and the junction held 4 bases outside the gene matches. The CDR3 totals 13 residues.

Details on this clonotype: A much larger clone differs from this one at a single base, so this may be a read error. This rearrangement joins TRBV27 to TRBJ1-1; perhaps TRBD1 as D (5 bases). The length of the CDR3 is 16 residues. The germline V gene encodes CDR1 MNHEY and CDR2 SMNVEV (reference sequence). Here the CDR3 reads CASGFYPPGAVTEAFF. In DNA, the CDR3 is TGTGCCAGCGGTTTTTATCCCCCCGGGGCGGTCACTGAAGCTTTCTTT.

This clonotype showed up many times. The chain employs TRBV18 and TRBJ1-1, with 8 bases lining up with TRBD1. This CDR3 comprises 17 residues. Per the germline V gene, CDR1 is KGHSH and CDR2 is LQKENI. V shed 2 bases and J 5 bases; nucleotides not matched to a gene: 13. CDR3 sequence: CASSPNQLITGGTEAFF. The CDR3 DNA reads TGTGCCAGCTCACCAAATCAATTAATAACAGGGGGAACTGAAGCTTTCTTT.

The chain employs TRBV5-1 and TRBJ2-4; 11 bases line up with TRBD2. The CDR3 loop spans 17 amino acids. With 5 bases clipped from V and 0 bases from J, the junction kept 7 bases outside the gene matches. Per the germline V gene, CDR1 is SGHRS and CDR2 is YFSETQ. As DNA, the CDR3 is TGCGCCAGCAGTACCGGGACTAGCGGTCTAGCCAAAAACATTCAGTACTTC. Amino acid sequence: CASSTGTSGLAKNIQYF.

This clonotype was observed once. J is TRBJ2-1 and V is TRBV6-4, with 9 bases aligning to TRBD1. CDR1 is MRHNA and CDR2 is SNTAGT in the germline V gene. V gave up 1 base and J gave up 9 bases; unmatched junction bases: 10. The CDR3 contains 16 residues. Here the CDR3 DNA reads TGTGCCAGCAGTGACTTCGGACAGGGGCTGGCGAGTGAGCAGTTCTTC. Translated: CASSDFGQGLASEQFF.

There are a few counts of this clonotype. The chain carries TRBV5-1 and TRBJ2-1; no clear D. The germline V gene has CDR1 SGHRS and CDR2 YFSETQ. CDR3 size: 14 residues. V was clipped by 0 bases and J by 5 bases, with 9 bases between them. The CDR3 DNA reads as TGCGCCAGCAGCTTGGCCGGTCGAAACAATGAGCAGTTCTTC. Encoded protein: CASSLAGRNNEQFF.

The chain carries TRBV30 and TRBJ2-6; unclear D gene. The CDR3 is made up of 14 amino acids. CDR1 is GTSNPN, CDR2 SVGIG, per germline (reference sequence). V shed 3 bases and J shed 3 bases, with 9 bases lying between them. CDR3 amino acids: CAWRDPGGANVLTF. In nucleotides, the CDR3 is TGTGCCTGGAGAGACCCCGGTGGGGCCAACGTCCTGACTTTC.

This chain connects TRBV11-1 to TRBJ2-4; no reliable D call. The germline gives CDR1 SGHAT, CDR2 FQDESV (reference sequence). The V end lost 2 bases, the J end lost 1 base, and 6 bases lay between the germline ends. CDR3 length: 14 amino acids. The CDR3 nucleotides read TGTGCCAGCAGCTTAAGGCAGGCCAAAAACATTCAGTACTTC. This sequence encodes CASSLRQAKNIQYF.

V usage is TRBV18 and J usage is TRBJ1-2; no clear D. Germline lookup yields CDR1 KGHSH and CDR2 LQKENI. The V gene lost 2 bases and the J gene lost 6 bases, with 13 bases spanning the gap. This CDR3 contains 14 residues. The CDR3 is CASSPWEGVHGYTF. CDR3 coding DNA: TGTGCCAGCTCACCATGGGAGGGAGTTCATGGCTACACCTTC. Combining the CDR3 with reference TRBV18 and TRBJ1-2 gives the whole variable domain NAGVMQNPRHLVRRRGQEARLRCSPMKGHSHVYWYRQLPEEGLKFMVYLQKENIIDESGMPKERFSAEFPKEGPSILRIQQVVRGDSAAYFCASSPWEGVHGYTFGSGTRLTVV.

The chain combines TRBV9 with TRBJ2-1; weak D call: TRBD2 (6 bases). The CDR3 is 14 amino acids. Per germline, CDR1 SGDLS and CDR2 YYNGEE. Trimming stripped 0 bases from V and 6 bases from J, with 10 bases between. CDR3: CASSVVGSGNEQFF. CDR3 nucleotide sequence: TGTGCCAGCAGCGTAGTCGGGAGCGGCAATGAGCAGTTCTTC. Full variable domain (remainder filled in from reference TRBV9 and TRBJ2-1): DSGVTQTPKHLITATGQRVTLRCSPRSGDLSVYWYQQSLDQGLQFLIQYYNGEERAKGNILERFSAQQFPDLHSELNLSSLELGDSALYFCASSVVGSGNEQFFGPGTRLTVL.

To note about this clonotype: This may be a read error, as it is one base from a much larger clone. The genes are TRBV5-4 and TRBJ2-5; the D is unclear. Looked up from germline, CDR1 is SGHNT and CDR2 is YYREEE (reference sequence). The CDR3 length is 14 residues. Trimming shortened V by 4 bases and J by 5 bases, and 15 bases separated the two germline ends. The CDR3 bases are TGTGCCAGCAGCCCAACCAGAAACGGGGAGACCCAGTACTTC. Protein: CASSPTRNGETQYF.

The chain carries TRBV7-9 and TRBJ2-3, with 10 bases identical to TRBD2. The CDR3 loop spans 14 amino acids. The germline V gene encodes CDR1 SEHNR and CDR2 FQNEAQ (reference sequence). The trim removed 11 bases at V and 4 bases at J, leaving 9 bases unmatched. In DNA, the CDR3 is TGTGCCGTCGGAGCTAGCGGGAGTCCAGATACGCAGTATTTT. Amino acid sequence: CAVGASGSPDTQYF.

This clonotype has just a few counts. The gene calls are TRBV19 and TRBJ2-7; D might be TRBD1 (6 bases). CDR1 is LNHDA, CDR2 SQIVND, per germline (reference sequence). The CDR3 covers 16 residues. Trimming removed 3 bases from V and 4 bases from J, with 19 bases in between. The CDR3 DNA follows: TGTGCCAGTAGTATGAGGGACAACCCCCCCGGATACGAGCAGTACTTC. Translating it yields CASSMRDNPPGYEQYF.

This clonotype was detected only a few times. This rearrangement joins TRBV20-1 to TRBJ2-7; D remains ambiguous. The V and J ends lost 3 bases and 7 bases respectively, with 16 bases between them. The CDR3 spans 13 residues. Germline assignment: CDR1 DFQATT and CDR2 SNEGSKA (reference sequence). The CDR3 DNA follows: TGCAGTGCTAGTAATCTGGGTCGTCGTGAGCAGTACTTC. This encodes CSASNLGRREQYF.

This clonotype occurred a few times. This chain joins TRBV6-4 and TRBJ2-1; D remains ambiguous. Trimming shortened V by 2 bases and J by 4 bases, and 6 bases separated the two germline ends. Germline CDR1 reads MRHNA; CDR2 reads SNTAGT. The CDR3 length is 13 residues. CDR3 DNA: TGTGCCAGCAGTGACCTCGCTTACAATGAGCAGTTCTTC. It encodes CASSDLAYNEQFF.

The table lists this clonotype with many counts. V is TRBV19 and J is TRBJ2-1, with D possibly matching TRBD1 (5 bases). V dropped 5 bases and J dropped 0 bases, with 17 bases sitting between them. The CDR3 consists of 17 residues. Germline V gene data show CDR1 as LNHDA and CDR2 as SQIVND (reference sequence). CDR3 in amino acids: CASSSQGARSSYNEQFF. CDR3 bases: TGTGCCAGTAGTTCCCAAGGGGCCCGAAGCTCCTACAATGAGCAGTTCTTC.

The V and J genes are TRBV7-3 and TRBJ2-7; D gene ambiguous. The germline gives CDR1 SGHTA, CDR2 FQGTGA. CDR3 size: 15 residues. Trimming removed 4 bases at V and 0 bases at J, with 13 bases between. The CDR3 loop is CASSSQAGVSYEQYF. DNA for the CDR3: TGTGCCAGCAGCTCTCAGGCAGGTGTCTCCTACGAGCAGTACTTC.

The J gene is TRBJ1-3, the V gene TRBV7-3; D may be TRBD1 (5 bases). The V and J ends lost 7 bases and 2 bases respectively, with 15 bases between them. The CDR3 extends over 15 amino acids. CDR1 is SGHTA, CDR2 FQGTGA, per germline. The CDR3 sequence is CASTIDSQPGNTIYF. CDR3 DNA: TGTGCCAGCACCATTGACAGTCAGCCTGGAAACACCATATATTTT.

The sample holds many counts of this clonotype. The chain is built from TRBV7-3 and TRBJ2-3; possible D gene TRBD2, 6 bases. The CDR3 sequence is 14 residues long. The V end lost 11 bases, the J end lost 0 bases, and 15 bases lay between the germline ends. Germline V CDR1 and CDR2: SGHTA, FQGTGA. For the CDR3, the DNA is TGTGCCTCCTCCTGGCGGGGTAGCACAGATACGCAGTATTTT. Translation gives CASSWRGSTDTQYF.

In this sample, this clonotype turned up many times. The gene calls are TRBV7-2 and TRBJ2-7; 11 nucleotides match TRBD1. Trimming removed 5 bases from V and 7 bases from J; junction bases left unmatched: 10. The germline V gene has CDR1 SGHTA and CDR2 FQGNSA. The CDR3 spans 15 residues. CDR3 sequence (DNA): TGTGCCAGCAGCATCTCATCCGGGACAGGGGGTGAGCAGTACTTC. Protein sequence: CASSISSGTGGEQYF.